A selection of T cell receptor beta chains follows, all from one sample in a study of blood T cell repertoires in COVID-19. Produced via immunoSEQ multiplex PCR; TCRdb's table is partial and in-frame only. The sample holds 430,000 or so clones, around 87% seen once. The sequenced sample was PBMCs or T cells enriched from blood (not recorded which). Every receptor here comes from a woman between 40 and 55 years old who had recovered from COVID-19. CDR3s include the opening cysteine and the closing phenylalanine or tryptophan. A D gene is named only where the DNA matches it firmly. The size entry is marked missing in some rows and otherwise reads once, few, many or a size class.

d_call	v_call	j_call	clone_size	cdr3_length	cdr3_nt	cdr3_aa
TRBD2	TRBV5-1	TRBJ2-7	NA	14	TGCGCCAGCAGCTCCTCTAGCGGGAGGAACGAGCAGTACTTC	CASSSSSGRNEQYF
NA	TRBV4-3	TRBJ1-2	few	14	TGCGCCAGCAGCCAAGATCGAAGGGGAAACGGCTACACCTTC	CASSQDRRGNGYTF
NA	TRBV27	TRBJ1-5	once	15	TGTGCCAGCAGTTCCGGACTCCGGCCCATCCAGCCCCAGCATTTT	CASSSGLRPIQPQHF
NA	TRBV11-2	TRBJ2-1	NA	12	TGTGCCAGCAGCCTCCTAGCTATCGAGCAGTTCTTC	CASSLLAIEQFF
NA	TRBV7-2	TRBJ2-5	NA	15	TGTGCCAGCAGCTTGCGGGGTCTGGGGCAAGAGACCCAGTACTTC	CASSLRGLGQETQYF
TRBD2	TRBV5-4	TRBJ2-1	NA	16	TGTGCCAGCAGCACGCCCACCAGCGGGAGGGAGAATGAGCAGTTCTTC	CASSTPTSGRENEQFF
TRBD1	TRBV7-9	TRBJ1-2	NA	15	TGTGCCAGCAGCTTAGAAGGGGGCGAAGTATATGGCTACACCTTC	CASSLEGGEVYGYTF
NA	TRBV27	TRBJ1-1	once	14	TGTGCCAGCACCTCCGGGAGGGTGAACACTGAAGCTTTCTTT	CASTSGRVNTEAFF
TRBD1	TRBV18	TRBJ2-7	once	14	TGTGCCAGCTCAGGACAGGGGGAGTTGGGCGAGCAGTACTTC	CASSGQGELGEQYF
TRBD1	TRBV5-1	TRBJ1-1	NA	17	TGCGCCAGCAGCTTAGTCCCGGGACAGAGATCGAACACTGAAGCTTTCTTT	CASSLVPGQRSNTEAFF
TRBD1	TRBV5-6	TRBJ1-2	NA	14	TGTGCCAGCAGCACTACAGGGGGCAGCTATGGCTACACCTTC	CASSTTGGSYGYTF
NA	TRBV9	TRBJ1-2	NA	13	TGTGCCAGCAGCGTAGGACAAAACTATGGCTACACCTTC	CASSVGQNYGYTF
TRBD1	TRBV6-5	TRBJ1-2	NA	13	TGTGCCAGCAGAACACAGGGGGCCGGCGGCTACACCTTC	CASRTQGAGGYTF
NA	TRBV27	TRBJ1-5	NA	14	TGTGCCAGCAGTTTTGCAGGGGTAAATCAGCCCCAGCATTTT	CASSFAGVNQPQHF
NA	TRBV29-1	TRBJ1-6	NA	15	TGCAGCCCGATAATGAACCGACAGAAAAATTCACCCCTCCACTTT	CSPIMNRQKNSPLHF
TRBD1	TRBV4-3	TRBJ2-7	NA	19	TGCGCCAGCAGCCAATCGACGTCCCGGGACAGGGTCAGTTCCTACGAGCAGTACTTC	CASSQSTSRDRVSSYEQYF
NA	TRBV28	TRBJ2-1	NA	14	TGTGCCAGCAGTTTAAGGCCTACTAGCATTGAGCAGTTCTTC	CASSLRPTSIEQFF
TRBD2	TRBV12-5	TRBJ2-1	NA	17	TGTGCTAGCGGGAGGAGATGGCTAGCGGGAGGCGGGAATGAGCAGTTCTTC	CASGRRWLAGGGNEQFF
TRBD1	TRBV11-3	TRBJ1-1	NA	15	TGTGCCAGCAGCTCGAACGCCGACAGGGGGGGAGAAGCTTTCTTT	CASSSNADRGGEAFF
NA	TRBV7-2	TRBJ1-1	few	12	TGTGCCAGCAGCGGAGGTTATTTTGAAGCTTTCTTT	CASSGGYFEAFF
NA	TRBV7-9	TRBJ1-5	NA	16	TGTGCCAGCAGCTTAGCAGCGGGGGGCTTCAATCAGCCCCAGCATTTT	CASSLAAGGFNQPQHF
TRBD2	TRBV6-2/TRBV6-3	TRBJ2-1	NA	18	TGTGCCAGCAGTAACCAACCCTGGACTAGCGGGTTCTACAATGAGCAGTTCTTC	CASSNQPWTSGFYNEQFF
TRBD2	TRBV7-9	TRBJ2-2	NA	17	TGTGCCAGCAGCCGACTGACTAGCGGGAGGAACACCGGGGAGCTGTTTTTT	CASSRLTSGRNTGELFF
NA	TRBV4-3	TRBJ2-7	NA	16	TGCGCCAGCAGCCAAGATCTTAAAGCGTGGACCTACGAGCAGTACTTC	CASSQDLKAWTYEQYF
TRBD1	TRBV7-8	TRBJ2-7	NA	15	TGTGCCAGCAGCTTAGGGACAGGGGGAAGTAACGAGCAGTACTTC	CASSLGTGGSNEQYF
TRBD2	TRBV4-3	TRBJ2-6	NA	18	TGCGCCAGCAGCCAAGATCCTGCGGGAGTTGAGGGGGCCAACGTCCTGACTTTC	CASSQDPAGVEGANVLTF
NA	TRBV18	TRBJ1-1	NA	14	TGTGCCAGCTCACTCAAACAGGGTGCAGGTGAAGCTTTCTTT	CASSLKQGAGEAFF
TRBD1	TRBV7-8	TRBJ1-6	NA	15	TGTGCCAGCAGTCAAGGGCAGGGGGCACTTTCACCCCTCCACTTT	CASSQGQGALSPLHF
NA	TRBV30	TRBJ1-6	once	14	TGTGCCTGGAGTGTAAGCCAGGGAGGGTCACCCCTCCACTTT	CAWSVSQGGSPLHF